One and the same sample provided the 30 T cell receptor beta chains below, sequenced in a study of blood T cell repertoires in COVID-19. Produced via immunoSEQ multiplex PCR; TCRdb's table is partial and in-frame only. The sample consists of 68,000 or so clones, 70% to 85% of them appearing once. Sequencing input: peripheral blood. The receptors were gathered from a human donor in a cohort sampled during active COVID-19.

There are a few counts of this clone. This rearrangement joins TRBV6-2 or TRBV6-3 to TRBJ2-2, with 14 bases identical to TRBD2. The CDR3 has 20 amino acids. The germline gives CDR1 MNHEY, CDR2 SVGEGT. Losses at the gene ends were 0 bases for V and 2 bases for J; bases not matched to a gene: 8. The CDR3 here is CASSYSSGTSGGPNTGELFF. The CDR3 DNA is TGTGCCAGCAGTTACTCTTCCGGGACTAGCGGGGGTCCTAACACCGGGGAGCTGTTTTTT.

The genes are TRBV27 and TRBJ1-5; TRBD1 is a possible D gene (6 bases). CDR3 length: 16 amino acids. Per germline, CDR1 MNHEY and CDR2 SMNVEV (reference sequence). Trimming shortened V by 7 bases and J by 4 bases, and 20 bases separated the two germline ends. The CDR3: CASKGGAWGKNQPQHF. For the CDR3, the DNA is TGTGCCAGCAAGGGGGGGGCCTGGGGCAAGAATCAGCCCCAGCATTTT.

This sequence joins TRBV5-6 and TRBJ2-7, with 7 bases fitting TRBD1. Germline CDR1 reads SGHDT; CDR2 reads YYEEEE. The CDR3 is 14 residues long. V lost 3 bases and J lost 6; bases outside the gene matches: 9. The CDR3 region is CASSYPGQQFEQYF. The CDR3 nucleotides are TGTGCCAGCAGCTATCCGGGACAGCAGTTCGAGCAGTACTTC.

This clone has a single count. V is TRBV9 and J is TRBJ2-1; 11 nucleotides match TRBD2. The CDR3 is 15 residues long. The germline gives CDR1 SGDLS, CDR2 YYNGEE. V shed 7 bases and J 2 bases; nucleotides not matched to a gene: 5. CDR3 sequence reads: CASDRSGGAYNEQFF. CDR3 bases: TGTGCCAGCGATCGTAGCGGGGGGGCCTACAATGAGCAGTTCTTC.

This chain joins TRBV15 and TRBJ2-6; the match to TRBD2 covers 7 bases. There are 15 residues in the CDR3. Germline loops: CDR1 LNHNV, CDR2 YYDKDF (reference sequence). The J segment lost 2 bases and the V segment lost 4 bases, leaving 2 bases of the junction unmatched. Written as DNA, the CDR3 is TGTGCCACCAGCATGGGGGGGGCTGGGGCCAACGTCCTGACTTTC. It codes for CATSMGGAGANVLTF.

The V call is TRBV30, the J call TRBJ1-2; no firm D call. This CDR3 comprises 12 residues. From germline, CDR1 is GTSNPN and CDR2 SVGIG (reference sequence). Trimming removed 2 bases at V and 7 bases at J, with 11 bases between. CDR3 nucleotide sequence: TGTGCCTGGAGTCTGCAGTCGGGTGGCTACACCTTC. Protein product: CAWSLQSGGYTF.

This clone was counted only a few times. The V and J genes are TRBV5-1 and TRBJ2-2; perhaps TRBD2 as D (7 bases). Trimming pared 0 bases from V and 7 bases from J, leaving 13 bases between. This CDR3 region has 15 residues. Per the germline V gene, CDR1 is SGHRS and CDR2 is YFSETQ. As DNA, the CDR3 is TGCGCCAGCAGCTTGGCCGGGGGGCTCGTCGGGGAGCTGTTTTTT. It is translated as CASSLAGGLVGELFF. The variable domain in full, with the rest retrieved from reference TRBV5-1 and TRBJ2-2, is KAGVTQTPRYLIKTRGQQVTLSCSPISGHRSVSWYQQTPGQGLQFLFEYFSETQRNKGNFPGRFSGRQFSNSRSEMNVSTLELGDSALYLCASSLAGGLVGELFFGEGSRLTVL.

The V gene is TRBV6-6, the J gene TRBJ2-5, with 9 positions matching TRBD2. Germline trimming cut 8 bases from V and 6 bases from J; bases unmatched to any gene: 4. Per the germline V gene, CDR1 is MNHNY and CDR2 is SVGAGI (reference sequence). This CDR3 spans 12 amino acids. The CDR3, as DNA: TGTGCCAGCCGCGGGGGGGCAAAGACCCAGTACTTC. It is translated as CASRGGAKTQYF.

The rearrangement uses TRBV7-9 and TRBJ2-5; D is uncertain. Germline V gives CDR1 SEHNR, CDR2 FQNEAQ (reference sequence). V lost 1 base and J lost 5, with 11 bases in between. The CDR3 has 14 amino acids. CDR3 sequence (DNA): TGTGCCAGCAGCTTAGGTGGCTTCGGGGAGACCCAGTACTTC. This sequence encodes CASSLGGFGETQYF.

The V and J genes are TRBV4-2 and TRBJ1-6; 10 nucleotides agree with TRBD1. There are 17 residues in the CDR3. After removal of 3 bases from V and 9 bases from J, the junction contained 11 bases not matched to a gene. Germline V gives CDR1 LGHNA, CDR2 YNFKEQ. This CDR3 is CASSQNRDRGYGSPLHF. DNA for the CDR3: TGTGCCAGCAGCCAGAACCGGGACAGGGGTTACGGTTCACCCCTCCACTTT.

This rearrangement joins TRBV4-3 to TRBJ2-7; tentative D call: TRBD2 (6 bases). The germline gives CDR1 LGHNA, CDR2 YSLEER. The V and J ends lost 3 bases and 0 bases respectively, with 12 bases between them. The CDR3 is made up of 15 amino acids. The CDR3 here is CASSQTIGSSYEQYF. The CDR3 nucleotides read TGCGCCAGCAGCCAGACCATCGGGAGCTCCTACGAGCAGTACTTC.

This clone appeared a few times. This chain links TRBV5-8 with TRBJ1-4; TRBD1 matches 8 bases. V was clipped by 5 bases and J by 6 bases; unmatched bases: 6. Per the germline V gene, CDR1 is SGHTS and CDR2 is YDEGEE. The CDR3 spans 14 residues. CDR3 region: CASRRTGIYEKLFF. CDR3 in DNA: TGTGCCAGCAGGAGGACAGGGATTTATGAAAAACTGTTTTTT. The variable domain in full, completed from reference TRBV5-8 and TRBJ1-4, reads EAGVTQSPTHLIKTRGQQATLRCSPISGHTSVYWYQQALGLGLQFLLWYDEGEERNRGNFPPRFSGRQFPNYSSELNVNALELEDSALYLCASRRTGIYEKLFFGSGTQLSVL.

The J gene is TRBJ1-5, the V gene TRBV19; TRBD1 might be the D (5 bases). Germline values: CDR1 LNHDA, CDR2 SQIVND (reference sequence). V was pared by 7 bases and J by 6 bases, with 16 bases between. There are 14 residues in the CDR3. The CDR3 DNA reads TGTGCCAGTACCGCCACCGGGGGAGGTCAGCCCCAGCATTTT. The encoded protein is CASTATGGGQPQHF.

The chain recombines TRBV10-3 with TRBJ1-6; TRBD1 matches at 7 bases. Per germline, CDR1 ENHRY and CDR2 SYGVKD. This CDR3 has 15 residues. J was trimmed by 0 bases and V by 5 bases; bases with no gene match: 1. CDR3 residues: CAISTGDSYNSPLHF. In DNA, the CDR3 is TGTGCCATCAGTACAGGGGACTCCTATAATTCACCCCTCCACTTT.

This rearrangement joins TRBV5-1 to TRBJ2-3, with 10 bases identical to TRBD2. Germline V gene sequence: CDR1 SGHRS, CDR2 YFSETQ. This CDR3 is built from 14 residues. With V trimmed by 4 bases and J by 4 bases, 3 bases remained unmatched. In nucleotides, the CDR3 is TGCGCCAGCAGCCCCCTAGCGGGGGCAGATACGCAGTATTTT. It translates to CASSPLAGADTQYF. Full variable domain (missing parts from reference TRBV5-1 and TRBJ2-3): KAGVTQTPRYLIKTRGQQVTLSCSPISGHRSVSWYQQTPGQGLQFLFEYFSETQRNKGNFPGRFSGRQFSNSRSEMNVSTLELGDSALYLCASSPLAGADTQYFGPGTRLTVL.

The J gene is TRBJ2-3, the V gene TRBV24-1; 11 nucleotides match TRBD2. CDR3 length equals 17 residues. The J segment lost 2 bases and the V segment lost 4 bases, leaving 7 bases of the junction unmatched. Germline V gene sequence: CDR1 KGHDR, CDR2 SFDVKD. CDR3 sequence: CATSDGTSGLDTDTQYF. In nucleotides, the CDR3 is TGTGCCACCAGTGACGGGACTAGCGGACTTGACACAGATACGCAGTATTTT.

The gene calls are TRBV5-8 and TRBJ1-3, with a weak D call TRBD1 (5 bases). This CDR3 is 16 amino acids long. Trimming removed 4 bases at V and 2 bases at J, with 16 bases between. CDR1 and CDR2 (germline): SGHTS, YDEGEE. CDR3 loop: CASSHPTGLAGNTIYF. The CDR3 DNA follows: TGTGCCAGCAGCCACCCTACAGGTTTAGCTGGAAACACCATATATTTT.

This rearrangement joins TRBV7-9 to TRBJ2-3; D is uncertain. The CDR3 consists of 15 residues. V lost 2 bases and J 4 bases, leaving 13 bases between the germline ends. From germline, CDR1 is SEHNR and CDR2 FQNEAQ (reference sequence). The CDR3 sequence is CASSLPGSESDTQYF. The CDR3 DNA reads TGTGCCAGCAGCTTACCAGGTTCAGAGTCAGATACGCAGTATTTT. Complete variable domain (other parts from reference TRBV7-9 and TRBJ2-3): DTGVSQNPRHKITKRGQNVTFRCDPISEHNRLYWYRQTLGQGPEFLTYFQNEAQLEKSRLLSDRFSAERPKGSFSTLEIQRTEQGDSAMYLCASSLPGSESDTQYFGPGTRLTVL.

The V gene is TRBV5-8, the J gene TRBJ2-2, with D possibly matching TRBD1 (6 bases). Germline assignment: CDR1 SGHTS and CDR2 YDEGEE. Trimming removed 0 bases at V and 3 bases at J, with 9 bases between. The CDR3 is 15 residues long. CDR3 sequence (DNA): TGTGCCAGCAGCTTGGCGGACAGATACACCGGGGAGCTGTTTTTT. As protein: CASSLADRYTGELFF.

The J gene is TRBJ1-3, the V gene TRBV2, with 7 bases fitting TRBD1. Losses at the gene ends were 6 bases for V and 4 bases for J; bases not matched to a gene: 6. The CDR3 is 14 amino acids. The germline V gene encodes CDR1 SNHLY and CDR2 FYNNEI. CDR3 protein: CASSRQGGGNTIYF. The CDR3 nucleotides read TGTGCCAGCAGCCGACAGGGTGGAGGAAACACCATATATTTT.

The chain employs TRBV19 and TRBJ1-2, with TRBD1 matching 9 bases. V was pared by 4 bases and J by 3 bases, with 9 bases of the junction left unmatched. Looked up from germline, CDR1 is LNHDA and CDR2 is SQIVND (reference sequence). The CDR3 has 16 amino acids. For the CDR3, the DNA is TGTGCCAGTAGTAGGACAGGGGACGGTAAATACTATGGCTACACCTTC. Its protein is CASSRTGDGKYYGYTF.

The rearrangement links TRBV27 to TRBJ1-2; 7 bases agree with TRBD1. The length of the CDR3 is 13 residues. Germline CDR1 is MNHEY and CDR2 is SMNVEV (reference sequence). V shed 6 bases, J shed 4 bases, and the junction held 5 bases outside the gene matches. The CDR3 DNA is TGTGCCAGCAGAACGACAGGGCCCTATGGCTACACCTTC. Translated, it gives CASRTTGPYGYTF.

CDR3 sequence: CAWSSPRSVTYNEQFF. The DNA for the CDR3 is TGTGCCTGGAGTTCCCCCCGTAGTGTAACCTACAATGAGCAGTTCTTC. This chain connects TRBV30 to TRBJ2-1, with D unresolved. Looked up from germline, CDR1 is GTSNPN and CDR2 is SVGIG (reference sequence). This CDR3 is 16 amino acids long. V lost 2 bases and J lost 2, with 16 bases in between. Full variable domain (outside the CDR3, taken from reference TRBV30 and TRBJ2-1): SQTIHQWPATLVQPVGSPLSLECTVEGTSNPNLYWYRQAAGRGLQLLFYSVGIGQISSEVPQNLSASRPQDRQFILSSKKLLLSDSGFYLCAWSSPRSVTYNEQFFGPGTRLTVL.

This chain uses TRBV7-2 with TRBJ1-4; the D is unclear. The V gene's germline CDR1 is SGHTA and CDR2 FQGNSA. Deletions cut 4 bases from V and 7 bases from J, with 16 bases between. There are 15 residues in the CDR3. This CDR3 reads CASSYLPGSIEKLFF. CDR3 nucleotide sequence: TGTGCCAGCAGCTACCTACCGGGGAGCATTGAAAAACTGTTTTTT.

The chain couples TRBV29-1 to TRBJ2-6, with D possibly matching TRBD2 (5 bases). V was clipped by 4 bases and J by 0 bases, with 13 bases between them. Germline CDR1 is SQVTM and CDR2 is ANQGSEA. This CDR3 has 16 amino acids. In nucleotides, the CDR3 is TGCAGCGTTGTATTTGAGGGTCGCTCTGGGGCCAACGTCCTGACTTTC. Its translation is CSVVFEGRSGANVLTF.

The rearrangement links TRBV7-9 to TRBJ1-1; the D is unclear. Per germline, CDR1 SEHNR and CDR2 FQNEAQ (reference sequence). Trimming left V 4 bases short and J 3 bases short, with 12 bases between. This CDR3 spans 14 amino acids. CDR3 residues: CASSSSTGYTEAFF. In DNA form, the CDR3 reads TGTGCCAGCAGCTCATCCACGGGGTACACTGAAGCTTTCTTT.

The chain has TRBV10-3 and TRBJ1-5, with D maybe TRBD1 (5 bases). This CDR3 contains 14 residues. V lost 10 bases, J lost 3 bases, and 16 bases lay in between. Germline V gene data show CDR1 as ENHRY and CDR2 as SYGVKD. The CDR3 protein is CAREDKTNNQPQHF. DNA for the CDR3: TGTGCCAGGGAGGACAAAACGAACAATCAGCCCCAGCATTTT.

The chain employs TRBV19 and TRBJ1-4; 8 bases are shared with TRBD1. CDR1 is LNHDA, CDR2 SQIVND, per germline (reference sequence). V lost 11 bases, J lost 7 bases, and 9 bases stayed unmatched. CDR3 length: 13 amino acids. CDR3 amino acids: CAAHRGGSEKLFF. The CDR3, as DNA: TGTGCCGCTCACAGGGGGGGGAGTGAAAAACTGTTTTTT.

This clone was picked up a small number of times. The rearrangement uses TRBV5-1 and TRBJ1-4; D unclear. The CDR3 runs 13 residues. Trimming left V 4 bases short and J 8 bases short, with 12 bases between. Per germline, CDR1 SGHRS and CDR2 YFSETQ. The CDR3 DNA is TGCGCCAGCAGCCATGCGACGGGGGAAAAACTGTTTTTT. This sequence encodes CASSHATGEKLFF.

The chain employs TRBV12-3 or TRBV12-4 and TRBJ2-7, with D possibly matching TRBD1 (6 bases). The CDR3 contains 12 residues. Between the trimmed V and J ends, which lost 5 bases and 4 bases, there was a span of 9 bases. CDR3 sequence (DNA): TGTGCCAGCAGTCTGGACAGATACGAGCAGTACTTC. It encodes CASSLDRYEQYF.